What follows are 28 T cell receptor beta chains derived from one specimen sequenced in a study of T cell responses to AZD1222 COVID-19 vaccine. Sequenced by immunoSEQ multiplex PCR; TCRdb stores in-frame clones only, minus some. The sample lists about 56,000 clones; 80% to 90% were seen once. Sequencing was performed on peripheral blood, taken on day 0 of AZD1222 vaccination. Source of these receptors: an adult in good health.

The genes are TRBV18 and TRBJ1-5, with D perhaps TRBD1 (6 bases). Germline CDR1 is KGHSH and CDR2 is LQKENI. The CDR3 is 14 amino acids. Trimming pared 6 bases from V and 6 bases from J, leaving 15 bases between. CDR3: CASSQGTSIQPQHF. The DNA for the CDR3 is TGTGCCAGCTCCCAGGGGACATCCATTCAGCCCCAGCATTTT.

The CDR3 loop reads CASSPGLGANTDTQYF. Here the CDR3 DNA reads TGTGCCAGCTCACCAGGTCTGGGGGCGAACACAGATACGCAGTATTTT. V usage is TRBV18 and J usage is TRBJ2-3; possible D gene TRBD1, 6 bases. CDR1 KGHSH and CDR2 LQKENI come from the germline V gene. The ends were cut back, 2 bases at V and 2 bases at J, with 14 bases in the middle. The CDR3 covers 16 residues.

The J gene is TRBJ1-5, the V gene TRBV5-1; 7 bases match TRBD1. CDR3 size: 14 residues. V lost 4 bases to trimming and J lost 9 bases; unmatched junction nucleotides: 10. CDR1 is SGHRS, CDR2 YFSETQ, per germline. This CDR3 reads CASSTGERSGPQHF. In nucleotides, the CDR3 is TGCGCCAGCAGCACAGGGGAGAGGTCGGGGCCCCAGCATTTT.

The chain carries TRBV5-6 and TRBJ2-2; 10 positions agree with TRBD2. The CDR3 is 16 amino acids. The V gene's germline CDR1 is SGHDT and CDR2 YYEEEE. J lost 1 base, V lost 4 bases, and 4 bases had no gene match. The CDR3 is CASSPLAGGNTGELFF. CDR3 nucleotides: TGTGCCAGCAGCCCATTAGCGGGAGGGAACACCGGGGAGCTGTTTTTT.

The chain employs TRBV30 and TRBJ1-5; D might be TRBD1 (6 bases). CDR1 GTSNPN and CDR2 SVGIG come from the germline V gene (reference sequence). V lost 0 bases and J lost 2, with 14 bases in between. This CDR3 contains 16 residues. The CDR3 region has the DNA TGTGCCTGGAGTGTAAAGGGGGGGGCACGCAATCAGCCCCAGCATTTT. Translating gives CAWSVKGGARNQPQHF.

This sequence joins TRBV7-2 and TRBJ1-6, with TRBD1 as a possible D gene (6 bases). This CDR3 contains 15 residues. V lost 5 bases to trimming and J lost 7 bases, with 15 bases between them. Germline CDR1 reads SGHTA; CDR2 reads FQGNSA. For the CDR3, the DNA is TGTGCCAGCAGCCTAAGCGGGGACACGAATTCACCCCTCCACTTT. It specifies CASSLSGDTNSPLHF.

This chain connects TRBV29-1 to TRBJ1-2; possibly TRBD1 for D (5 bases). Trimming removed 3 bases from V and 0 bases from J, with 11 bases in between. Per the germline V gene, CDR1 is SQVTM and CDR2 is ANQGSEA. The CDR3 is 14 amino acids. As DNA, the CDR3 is TGCAGCGTTGAGGGGCAGGGTACTAACTATGGCTACACCTTC. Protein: CSVEGQGTNYGYTF. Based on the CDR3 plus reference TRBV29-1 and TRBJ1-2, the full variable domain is SAVISQKPSRDICQRGTSLTIQCQVDSQVTMMFWYRQQPGQSLTLIATANQGSEATYESGFVIDKFPISRPNLTFSTLTVSNMSPEDSSIYLCSVEGQGTNYGYTFGSGTRLTVV.

The CDR3 region has the DNA TGCGCCAGCAGCCAAGTCGCTGGCAGGGATCAGCCCCAGCATTTT. Protein product: CASSQVAGRDQPQHF. The genes are TRBV4-3 and TRBJ1-5; tentatively, D is TRBD1 (5 bases). Germline CDR1 and CDR2: LGHNA and YSLEER. The CDR3 totals 15 residues. Deletions cut 1 base from V and 5 bases from J, with 12 bases between.

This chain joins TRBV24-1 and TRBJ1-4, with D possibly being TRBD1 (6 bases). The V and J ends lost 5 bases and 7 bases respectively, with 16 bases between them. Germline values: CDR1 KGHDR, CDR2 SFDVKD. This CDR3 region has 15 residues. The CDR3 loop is CATSAGAGVGEKLFF. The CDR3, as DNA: TGTGCCACCAGTGCCGGTGCAGGGGTCGGTGAAAAACTGTTTTTT.

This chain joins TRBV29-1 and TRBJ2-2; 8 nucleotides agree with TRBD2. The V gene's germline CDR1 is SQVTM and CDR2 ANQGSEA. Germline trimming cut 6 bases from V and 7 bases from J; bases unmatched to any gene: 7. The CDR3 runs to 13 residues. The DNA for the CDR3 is TGCAGCGTCCTACGGGGGGGGATCGGGGAGCTGTTTTTT. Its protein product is CSVLRGGIGELFF.

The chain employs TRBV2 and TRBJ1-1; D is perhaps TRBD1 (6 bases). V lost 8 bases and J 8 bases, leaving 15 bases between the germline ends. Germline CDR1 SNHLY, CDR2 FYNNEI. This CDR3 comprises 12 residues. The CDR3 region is CASDGGLGEAFF. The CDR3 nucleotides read TGTGCCAGCGACGGGGGGCTTGGGGAAGCTTTCTTT. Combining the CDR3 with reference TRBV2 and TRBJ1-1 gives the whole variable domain EPEVTQTPSHQVTQMGQEVILRCVPISNHLYFYWYRQILGQKVEFLVSFYNNEISEKSEIFDDQFSVERPDGSNFTLKIRSTKLEDSAMYFCASDGGLGEAFFGQGTRLTVV.

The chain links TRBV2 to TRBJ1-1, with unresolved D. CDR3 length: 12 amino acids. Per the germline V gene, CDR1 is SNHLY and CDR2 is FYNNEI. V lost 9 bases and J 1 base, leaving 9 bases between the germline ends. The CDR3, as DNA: TGTGCCAGTCCCCAGGCGAACACTGAAGCTTTCTTT. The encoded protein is CASPQANTEAFF.

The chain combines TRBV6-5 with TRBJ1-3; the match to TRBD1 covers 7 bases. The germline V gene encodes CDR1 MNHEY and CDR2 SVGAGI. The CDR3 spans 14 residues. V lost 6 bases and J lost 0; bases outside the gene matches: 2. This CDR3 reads CASRTGISGNTIYF. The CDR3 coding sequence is TGTGCCAGCAGGACAGGGATCTCTGGAAACACCATATATTTT.

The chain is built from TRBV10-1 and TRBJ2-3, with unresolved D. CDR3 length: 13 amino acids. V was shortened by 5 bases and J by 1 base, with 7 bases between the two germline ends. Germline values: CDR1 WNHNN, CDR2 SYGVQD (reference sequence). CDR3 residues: CASSRRGTDTQYF. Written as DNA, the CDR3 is TGCGCCAGCAGTCGGAGAGGCACAGATACGCAGTATTTT.

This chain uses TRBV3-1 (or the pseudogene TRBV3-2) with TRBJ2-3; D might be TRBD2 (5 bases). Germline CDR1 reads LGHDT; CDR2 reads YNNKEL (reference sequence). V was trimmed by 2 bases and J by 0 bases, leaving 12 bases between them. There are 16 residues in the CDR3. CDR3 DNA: TGTGCCAGCAGCCAATGGGAGTCCGCTAGCACAGATACGCAGTATTTT. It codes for CASSQWESASTDTQYF.

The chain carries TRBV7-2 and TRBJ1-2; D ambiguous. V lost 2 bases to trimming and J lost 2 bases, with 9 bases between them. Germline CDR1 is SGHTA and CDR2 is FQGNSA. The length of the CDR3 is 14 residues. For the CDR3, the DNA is TGTGCCAGCAGCTTATCCAGAGGGAACTATGGCTACACCTTC. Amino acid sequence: CASSLSRGNYGYTF.

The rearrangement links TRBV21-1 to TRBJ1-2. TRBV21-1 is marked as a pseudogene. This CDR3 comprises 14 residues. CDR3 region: CASSNGFADYGYTF. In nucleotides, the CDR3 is TGTGCCAGCAGCAACGGGTTTGCAGACTATGGCTACACCTTC.

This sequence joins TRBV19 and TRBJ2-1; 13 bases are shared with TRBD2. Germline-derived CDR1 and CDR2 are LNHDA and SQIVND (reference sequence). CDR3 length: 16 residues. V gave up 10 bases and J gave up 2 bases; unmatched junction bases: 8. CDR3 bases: TGTGCCACCCGGACTAGCGGGAGTCGGGCCTACAATGAGCAGTTCTTC. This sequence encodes CATRTSGSRAYNEQFF.

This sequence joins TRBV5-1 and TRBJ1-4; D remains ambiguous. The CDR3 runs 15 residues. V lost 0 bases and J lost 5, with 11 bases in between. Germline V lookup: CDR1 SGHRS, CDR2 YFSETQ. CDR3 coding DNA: TGCGCCAGCAGCTTGGAGGGCATCCGGAATGAAAAACTGTTTTTT. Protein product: CASSLEGIRNEKLFF.

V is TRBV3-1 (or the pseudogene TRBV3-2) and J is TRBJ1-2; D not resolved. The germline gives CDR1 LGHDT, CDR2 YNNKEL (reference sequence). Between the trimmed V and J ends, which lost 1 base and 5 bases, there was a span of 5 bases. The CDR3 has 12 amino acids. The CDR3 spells CASSQGGYGYTF. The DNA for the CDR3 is TGTGCCAGCAGCCAAGGAGGGTATGGCTACACCTTC.

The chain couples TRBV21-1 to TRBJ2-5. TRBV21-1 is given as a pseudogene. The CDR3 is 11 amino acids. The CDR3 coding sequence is TGTGCCAGCAGAGTGGGAGAGACCCAGTACTTC. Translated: CASRVGETQYF.

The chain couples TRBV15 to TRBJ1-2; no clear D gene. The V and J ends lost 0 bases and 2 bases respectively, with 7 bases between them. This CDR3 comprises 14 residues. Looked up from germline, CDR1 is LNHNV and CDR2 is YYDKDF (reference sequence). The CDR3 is CATSRDRTNYGYTF. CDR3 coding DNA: TGTGCCACCAGCAGAGACAGGACCAACTATGGCTACACCTTC.

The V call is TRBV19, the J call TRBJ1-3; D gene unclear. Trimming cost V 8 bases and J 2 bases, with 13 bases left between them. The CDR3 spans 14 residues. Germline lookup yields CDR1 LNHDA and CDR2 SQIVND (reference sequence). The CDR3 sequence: CASRRGSAGNTIYF. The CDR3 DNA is TGTGCCAGTCGGAGAGGGTCGGCTGGAAACACCATATATTTT.

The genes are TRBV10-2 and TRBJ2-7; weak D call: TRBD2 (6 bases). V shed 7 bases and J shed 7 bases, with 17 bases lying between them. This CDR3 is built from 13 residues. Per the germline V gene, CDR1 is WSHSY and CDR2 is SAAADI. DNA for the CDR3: TGCGCCAGCATTGGTAGCGGAGGGTGGGAGCAGTACTTC. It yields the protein CASIGSGGWEQYF.

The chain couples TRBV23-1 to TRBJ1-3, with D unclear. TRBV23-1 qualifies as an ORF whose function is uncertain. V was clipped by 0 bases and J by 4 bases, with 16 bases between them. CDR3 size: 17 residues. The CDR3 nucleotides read TGCGCCAGCAGTCAATCGGGAAAGTTTCAGGAGGGAAACACCATATATTTT. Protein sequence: CASSQSGKFQEGNTIYF.

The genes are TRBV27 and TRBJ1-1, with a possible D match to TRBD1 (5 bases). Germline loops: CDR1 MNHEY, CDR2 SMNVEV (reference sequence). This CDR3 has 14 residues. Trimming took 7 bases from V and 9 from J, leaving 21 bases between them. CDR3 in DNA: TGTGCCAGCACCCCCGGGACCTCCGATATGAAAGCTTTCTTT. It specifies CASTPGTSDMKAFF.

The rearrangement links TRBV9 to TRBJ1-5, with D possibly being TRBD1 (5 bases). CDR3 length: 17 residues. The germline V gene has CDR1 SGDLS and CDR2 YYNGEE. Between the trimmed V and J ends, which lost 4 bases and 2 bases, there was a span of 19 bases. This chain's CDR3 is CASSSGSGGFGNQPQHF. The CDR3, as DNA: TGTGCCAGCAGCTCTGGAAGTGGGGGATTTGGCAATCAGCCCCAGCATTTT.

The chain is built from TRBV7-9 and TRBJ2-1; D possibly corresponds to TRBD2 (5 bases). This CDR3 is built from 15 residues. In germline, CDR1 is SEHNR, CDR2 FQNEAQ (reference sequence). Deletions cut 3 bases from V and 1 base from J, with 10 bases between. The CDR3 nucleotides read TGTGCCAGCAGCTTGACGGGGAGTTCCTACAATGAGCAGTTCTTC. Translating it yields CASSLTGSSYNEQFF.